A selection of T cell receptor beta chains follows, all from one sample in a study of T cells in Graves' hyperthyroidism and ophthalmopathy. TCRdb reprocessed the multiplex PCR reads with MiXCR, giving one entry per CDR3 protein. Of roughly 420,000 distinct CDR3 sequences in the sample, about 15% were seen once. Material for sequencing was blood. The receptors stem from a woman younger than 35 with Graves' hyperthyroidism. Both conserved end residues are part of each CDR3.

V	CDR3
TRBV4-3	CASSQVSSNSPLHF
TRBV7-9	CASTLSARGEETQYF
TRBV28	CASSLGGVKNIQYF
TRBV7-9	CASSFFSSDTEAFF
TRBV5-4	CASSPPTGGRETQYF
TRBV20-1	CSATAYQLEHF
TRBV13	CASRVTGGGARETQYF
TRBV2	CASVSGGPSPNNEQFF
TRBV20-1	CSASPGGLNTEAFF
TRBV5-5	CASSDASIMLEKLFF
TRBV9	CASSVVGSWGGETQYF
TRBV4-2	CASSQVGTDNYGYTF
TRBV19	CASSTRGREAFF
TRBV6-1	CASKTGTGVRAYSNQPQHF
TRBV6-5	CAGSFGRSSYEQYF
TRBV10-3	CAISLQGADTGELFF
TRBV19	CASSTGVSGNQPQHF
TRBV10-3	CAISAARFSDNEQFF
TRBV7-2	CASSISGGAEAFF
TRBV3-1	CASSQLAGVNEQFF
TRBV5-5	CASSRRDRGASNYGYTF
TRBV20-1	CSARVTNYGYTF
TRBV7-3	CASSFTGTGIDTQYF
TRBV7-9	CASSLGSGHNEQFF
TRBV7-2	CASSLALRTAPPLEQYF
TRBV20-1	CSASGTSSYNEQFF
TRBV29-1	CSVEDGDRGRTEAFF
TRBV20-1	CSVSNGGQYF
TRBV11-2	CASSFSRTGWRGDTQYF
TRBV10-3	CAISESKRGAHPAQYF
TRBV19	CASSGNRLGNTEAFF
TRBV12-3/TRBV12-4	CASSQSSGHSYNEQFF
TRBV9	CASSVSQGGSPLHF
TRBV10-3	CAISVRTGELFF
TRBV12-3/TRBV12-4	CASSLDRWEPQHF